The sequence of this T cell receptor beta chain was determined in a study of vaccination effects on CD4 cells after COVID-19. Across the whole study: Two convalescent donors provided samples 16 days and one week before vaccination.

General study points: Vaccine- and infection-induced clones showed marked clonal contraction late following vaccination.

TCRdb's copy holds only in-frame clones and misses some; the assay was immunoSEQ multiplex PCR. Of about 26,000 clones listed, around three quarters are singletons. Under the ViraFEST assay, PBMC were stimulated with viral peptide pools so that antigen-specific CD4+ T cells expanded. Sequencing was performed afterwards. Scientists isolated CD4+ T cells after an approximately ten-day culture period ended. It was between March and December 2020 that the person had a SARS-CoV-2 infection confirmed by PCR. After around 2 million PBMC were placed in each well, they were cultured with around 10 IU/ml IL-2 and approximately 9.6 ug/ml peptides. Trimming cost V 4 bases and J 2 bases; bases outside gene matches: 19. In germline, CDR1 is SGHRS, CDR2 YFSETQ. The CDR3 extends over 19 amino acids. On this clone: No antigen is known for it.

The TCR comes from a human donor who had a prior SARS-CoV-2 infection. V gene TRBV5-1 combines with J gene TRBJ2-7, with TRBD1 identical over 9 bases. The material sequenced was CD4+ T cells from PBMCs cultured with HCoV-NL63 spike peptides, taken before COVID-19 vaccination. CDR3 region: CASSPAVGTGYLVPYEQYF. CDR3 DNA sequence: TGCGCCAGCAGCCCCGCCGTTGGGACAGGGTACCTAGTCCCCTACGAGCAGTACTTC.